Given below is one TCR beta chain in context. This clone was picked up one time. Its antigen is unknown. No per-base quality is available; no much larger clone lies one base away. The CDR3 spans 14 residues, from the cysteine through the phenylalanine. Only the CDR3 region is kept as DNA, spanning 42 bases read in frame from base 1. The source of the sample is a study of blood T cell repertoires in COVID-19 (dated by TCRdb to the early 2020s). General notes on the study: Collaborator samples came from the United States, Italy and Spain and covered acute and convalescent phases of COVID-19. The repertoires were released in a freely available public database intended as a resource for research on the immune response to SARS-CoV-2. The material from the prospective study consisted of cDNA or gDNA derived from T cells, B-cell-depleted T cells, or PBMCs. Subjects who had been exposed to COVID-19, were actively infected with it, or had recovered from it provided the deeply sampled blood TCRbeta repertoires that made up the dataset. HLA class I and class II types, where available, came from metadata supplied by the sample provider rather than from assay-based typing. Nearly every sample came with metadata listing a de-identified subject ID, COVID-19 status, age in years and sex. Samples were obtained from the ongoing ImmuneRACE study (first 160 participants) and from over a thousand subjects provided by 6 global collaborators. On the study overall, not on this receptor specifically: The quantity of clinical and demographic metadata differed by source and by participant and was supplied without curation.

Each collaborating institution followed its own protocols to collect whole blood in K2EDTA tubes. Collaborator samples were shipped for TCRbeta analysis as frozen whole blood, isolated PBMCs, or DNA extracted from either sample type. TCRbeta CDR3 regions were amplified from genomic DNA by means of the immunoSEQ Assay, a bias-controlled multiplex PCR. The original pipeline was this. The number of nucleated cells in each sample was estimated from the amplification of reference gene primers within the assay. To quantify the absolute abundance of each unique TCRbeta CDR3 rearrangement, sequence reads were collapsed and filtered. Productive Simpson clonality was computed per sample as the square root of Simpson's diversity index over productive rearrangements. The immuneACCESS repertoire file appears here via TCRdb, limited to in-frame rearrangements. These files lack a portion of the clones; in checked studies, under half of the deficit traces to unresolved V genes, and the cause of the others is not known. V and J calls and clone size follow that table, whereas D and trimming were derived from the DNA. The sample records about 240,000 clones, around 86% of which are singletons. The ten biggest clones cover 9.5% to 15% of the sample.

The sample was peripheral blood. The origin of this receptor is a woman aged 60 to 75 with active or convalescent COVID-19. The receptor chain draws on TRBV21-1 and TRBJ2-5; the D call in the table, TRBD2, was not verified against the DNA. TRBV21-1 is labeled a pseudogene. The CDR3 has the sequence CASSKFGERETQYF. DNA sequence: TGTGCCAGCAGCAAATTCGGGGAGCGAGAGACCCAGTACTTC.